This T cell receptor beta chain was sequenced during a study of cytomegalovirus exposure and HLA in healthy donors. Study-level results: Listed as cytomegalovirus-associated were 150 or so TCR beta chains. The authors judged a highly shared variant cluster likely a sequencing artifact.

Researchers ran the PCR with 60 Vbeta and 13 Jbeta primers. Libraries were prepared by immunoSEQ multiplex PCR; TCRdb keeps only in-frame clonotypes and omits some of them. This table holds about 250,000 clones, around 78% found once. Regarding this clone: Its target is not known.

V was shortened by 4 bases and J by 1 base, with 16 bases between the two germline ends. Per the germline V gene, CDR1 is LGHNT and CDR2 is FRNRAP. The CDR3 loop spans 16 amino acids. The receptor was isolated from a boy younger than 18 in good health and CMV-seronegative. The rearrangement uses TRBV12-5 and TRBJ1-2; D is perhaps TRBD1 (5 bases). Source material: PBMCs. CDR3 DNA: TGTGCTAGTGGTTCTCACACAGGACAATATAACTATGGCTACACCTTC. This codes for CASGSHTGQYNYGYTF.